A single sample gave rise to the 18 T cell receptor beta chains below, sequenced in a study of blood T cell repertoires in COVID-19. TCRdb's copy holds only in-frame clones and misses some; the assay was immunoSEQ multiplex PCR. The sample includes 300,000 to 450,000 clones, 70% to 90% of them seen just once. The sequenced sample consisted of PBMCs or T cells enriched from blood (not recorded which). These receptors all stem from a man aged 25-45 years who had recovered from COVID-19.

J is TRBJ1-1 and V is TRBV5-1, with a weak D call TRBD1 (5 bases). From germline, CDR1 is SGHRS and CDR2 YFSETQ. The length of the CDR3 is 15 residues. V dropped 3 bases and J dropped 5 bases, with 17 bases sitting between them. For the CDR3, the DNA is TGCGCCAGCAGCTGGTCCATGACGGAGGGGACTGAAGCTTTCTTT. Translating it yields CASSWSMTEGTEAFF. The full variable domain, with the rest looked up from reference TRBV5-1 and TRBJ1-1, is KAGVTQTPRYLIKTRGQQVTLSCSPISGHRSVSWYQQTPGQGLQFLFEYFSETQRNKGNFPGRFSGRQFSNSRSEMNVSTLELGDSALYLCASSWSMTEGTEAFFGQGTRLTVV.

The V gene is TRBV9, the J gene TRBJ2-2; D perhaps matches TRBD1 (6 bases). Per the germline V gene, CDR1 is SGDLS and CDR2 is YYNGEE. The V and J ends lost 1 base and 0 bases respectively, with 10 bases between them. CDR3 length: 16 amino acids. As DNA, the CDR3 is TGTGCCAGCAGCGTAAACACAGGGACGAACACCGGGGAGCTGTTTTTT. As protein: CASSVNTGTNTGELFF.

The chain is built from TRBV2 and TRBJ2-1; 8 bases are shared with TRBD2. The CDR3 contains 14 residues. Germline-derived CDR1 and CDR2 are SNHLY and FYNNEI. V gave up 7 bases and J gave up 2 bases; unmatched junction bases: 4. This CDR3 reads CASKGGGPYNEQFF. The DNA of the CDR3 is TGTGCCAGCAAGGGCGGGGGGCCCTACAATGAGCAGTTCTTC.

V is TRBV5-1 and J is TRBJ2-1; 8 nucleotides agree with TRBD2. CDR3 length: 16 residues. Trimming removed 6 bases from V and 7 bases from J; junction bases left unmatched: 15. Germline V lookup: CDR1 SGHRS, CDR2 YFSETQ. The DNA of the CDR3 is TGCGCCAGCACGGGGGGGGCGGCAGAGTCGCGGAATGAGCAGTTCTTC. Its protein is CASTGGAAESRNEQFF.

About this clone: This sample includes further DNA sequences coding for the same CDR3. The CDR3 DNA reads TGCAGTGCTAGTCTCAGCAATCAGCCCCAGCATTTT. This codes for CSASLSNQPQHF. The chain has TRBV20-1 and TRBJ1-5, with D unclear. In germline, CDR1 is DFQATT, CDR2 SNEGSKA (reference sequence). Between the trimmed V and J ends, which lost 3 bases and 1 base, there was a span of 4 bases. The CDR3 has 12 amino acids.

The CDR3 region has the DNA TGTGCCAGCAGCCCCGGGACAGGGAGCGAAAAACTGTTTTTT. It yields the protein CASSPGTGSEKLFF. V is TRBV6-5 and J is TRBJ1-4; TRBD1 matches at 9 bases. Losses at the gene ends were 6 bases for V and 8 bases for J; bases not matched to a gene: 7. CDR1 and CDR2 (germline): MNHEY, SVGAGI. This CDR3 contains 14 residues.

V usage is TRBV30 and J usage is TRBJ1-4; D gene uncertain. V lost 3 bases, J lost 8 bases, and 19 bases lay in between. This CDR3 is built from 15 residues. Germline loops: CDR1 GTSNPN, CDR2 SVGIG (reference sequence). In nucleotides, the CDR3 is TGTGCCTGGAGACCCGGGCCCCCGAGCGGCGAAAAACTGTTTTTT. Amino acid sequence: CAWRPGPPSGEKLFF.

The J gene is TRBJ2-1, the V gene TRBV2; D is uncertain. Trimming took off 8 bases at V and 6 bases at J, with 14 bases between the two ends. The germline CDR1 and CDR2 sequences are SNHLY and FYNNEI. The CDR3 is 13 amino acids. CDR3 sequence (DNA): TGTGCCAGCTGGTCGAGACTCTCCAATGAGCAGTTCTTC. The encoded protein is CASWSRLSNEQFF.

The chain recombines TRBV12-3 or TRBV12-4 with TRBJ1-1, with D perhaps TRBD1 (5 bases). V lost 7 bases and J 6 bases, leaving 15 bases between the germline ends. This CDR3 comprises 13 residues. This CDR3 reads CASTSGGTAEAFF. Written as DNA, the CDR3 is TGTGCCAGCACCTCGGGGGGTACTGCTGAAGCTTTCTTT.

The genes are TRBV7-3 and TRBJ2-7; weak D call: TRBD2 (5 bases). V was shortened by 11 bases and J by 3 bases, with 14 bases between the two germline ends. The CDR3 extends over 12 amino acids. The germline V gene has CDR1 SGHTA and CDR2 FQGTGA. CDR3 nucleotides: TGTGCCTTTACCCGGGATCACTACGAGCAGTACTTC. Residues: CAFTRDHYEQYF.

This rearrangement joins TRBV3-1 (or the pseudogene TRBV3-2) to TRBJ2-3, with 8 bases matching TRBD2. The germline V gene has CDR1 LGHDT and CDR2 YNNKEL (reference sequence). Trimming cost V 3 bases and J 4 bases; bases outside gene matches: 15. CDR3 length: 18 residues. CDR3 in DNA: TGTGCCAGCAGCCATTCCACCACCGGGACTAGAAGGGCAGATACGCAGTATTTT. This gives the protein CASSHSTTGTRRADTQYF.

V is TRBV19 and J is TRBJ1-5; weak D call: TRBD1 (5 bases). The CDR3 sequence is 19 residues long. Germline V gives CDR1 LNHDA, CDR2 SQIVND (reference sequence). Trimming took off 3 bases at V and 3 bases at J, with 24 bases between the two ends. CDR3 protein: CASSMLPGRSRGHNQPQHF. The DNA for the CDR3 is TGTGCCAGTAGTATGCTGCCCGGCCGGTCAAGGGGCCACAATCAGCCCCAGCATTTT.

Only one count was recorded for this clone. The V gene is TRBV7-2, the J gene TRBJ1-3, with D possibly TRBD1 on 5 matching bases. The V and J ends lost 2 bases and 0 bases respectively, with 11 bases between them. Looked up from germline, CDR1 is SGHTA and CDR2 is FQGNSA. This CDR3 comprises 16 residues. The CDR3 here is CASSLSGGPSGNTIYF. For the CDR3, the DNA is TGTGCCAGCAGCTTATCGGGGGGTCCCTCTGGAAACACCATATATTTT. The full variable domain, in which reference TRBV7-2 and TRBJ1-3 provide the parts outside the CDR3, is GAGVSQSPSNKVTEKGKDVELRCDPISGHTALYWYRQSLGQGLEFLIYFQGNSAPDKSGLPSDRFSAERTGGSVSTLTIQRTQQEDSAVYLCASSLSGGPSGNTIYFGEGSWLTVV.

The chain carries TRBV7-8 and TRBJ1-2; possible D gene TRBD1, 6 bases. The CDR3 sequence is 13 residues long. In germline, CDR1 is SGHVS, CDR2 FQNEAQ. Trimming removed 1 base from V and 6 bases from J, with 9 bases in between. CDR3 sequence: CASSLGGGNGYTF. CDR3 in DNA: TGTGCCAGCAGCTTAGGAGGGGGAAATGGCTACACCTTC.

CDR3 loop: CASSSQVNTEAFF. CDR3 DNA sequence: TGTGCCAGCAGCTCACAGGTGAACACTGAAGCTTTCTTT. The chain couples TRBV12-3 or TRBV12-4 to TRBJ1-1, with D perhaps TRBD1 (5 bases). The CDR3 covers 13 residues. Trimming pared 6 bases from V and 0 bases from J, leaving 8 bases between.

CDR3: CASSPGLAQTYEQYF. The CDR3 DNA reads TGTGCCAGCTCCCCAGGACTAGCGCAGACCTACGAGCAGTACTTC. The rearrangement joins TRBV18 to TRBJ2-7; 9 positions agree with TRBD2. This CDR3 contains 15 residues. Per germline, CDR1 KGHSH and CDR2 LQKENI. V gave up 6 bases and J gave up 2 bases; unmatched junction bases: 8.

This chain links TRBV29-1 with TRBJ2-4; D is unclear. The CDR3 is 13 residues long. Germline V gene sequence: CDR1 SQVTM, CDR2 ANQGSEA. CDR3 loop: CSYSSLAKNIQYF. The CDR3 DNA reads as TGCAGTTATAGCTCGTTAGCCAAAAACATTCAGTACTTC. Combining the CDR3 with reference TRBV29-1 and TRBJ2-4 gives the whole variable domain SAVISQKPSRDICQRGTSLTIQCQVDSQVTMMFWYRQQPGQSLTLIATANQGSEATYESGFVIDKFPISRPNLTFSTLTVSNMSPEDSSIYLCSYSSLAKNIQYFGAGTRLSVL.

This sequence joins TRBV11-2 and TRBJ2-3; D is uncertain. This CDR3 is 11 amino acids long. Between the trimmed V and J ends, which lost 3 bases and 5 bases, there was a span of 3 bases. Germline V gene lookup returns CDR1 SGHAT and CDR2 FQNNGV. CDR3 amino acids: CASSFIDTQYF. The DNA for the CDR3 is TGTGCCAGCAGCTTTATAGATACGCAGTATTTT.